Shown below are 29 T cell receptor beta chains from a single sample sequenced in a study of cytomegalovirus exposure and HLA in healthy donors. Profiled with immunoSEQ multiplex PCR; TCRdb holds only in-frame clones, not every one. The sample includes about 240,000 clones, approximately 90% of them seen just once. Source material: PBMCs. The receptors come from a man younger than 30 in good health and CMV-seronegative.

The genes are TRBV18 and TRBJ2-5; D ambiguous. The CDR3 has 12 residues. CDR1 and CDR2 from the germline V gene are KGHSH and LQKENI. V lost 6 bases to trimming and J lost 4 bases, with 9 bases between them. The CDR3 is CASSRLGETQYF. For the CDR3, the DNA is TGTGCCAGCTCGCGGCTCGGAGAGACCCAGTACTTC.

The chain carries TRBV7-8 and TRBJ2-5; 8 bases agree with TRBD2. Per the germline V gene, CDR1 is SGHVS and CDR2 is FQNEAQ. CDR3 size: 16 residues. J lost 2 bases, V lost 1 base, and 6 bases had no gene match. CDR3 DNA: TGTGCCAGCAGCTTAGGCGGCGGGGGGAGGCAAGAGACCCAGTACTTC. Translating it yields CASSLGGGGRQETQYF.

This clone was counted a few times. CDR3 sequence: CASGQNYEQYF. CDR3 DNA sequence: TGTGCCAGCGGGCAGAACTACGAGCAGTACTTC. The chain recombines TRBV7-9 with TRBJ2-7; no clear D. Germline V gives CDR1 SEHNR, CDR2 FQNEAQ (reference sequence). Trimming took 8 bases from V and 3 from J, leaving 8 bases between them. The CDR3 extends over 11 amino acids.

The V call is TRBV28, the J call TRBJ2-7; 10 nucleotides align to TRBD2. V shed 3 bases, J shed 4 bases, and the junction held 6 bases outside the gene matches. This CDR3 has 15 amino acids. CDR1 is MDHEN and CDR2 is SYDVKM in the germline V gene. The CDR3 DNA reads TGTGCCAGCAGTTTGTCAGCGGGAGGGCCATACGAGCAGTACTTC. Translated: CASSLSAGGPYEQYF.

The chain links TRBV7-6 to TRBJ2-3; 9 bases are a match to TRBD2. Germline lookup yields CDR1 SGHVS and CDR2 FNYEAQ. The J segment lost 5 bases and the V segment lost 0 bases, leaving 6 bases of the junction unmatched. CDR3 length: 16 residues. The CDR3 protein is CASSLAHYSGGDTQYF. CDR3 sequence (DNA): TGTGCCAGCAGCTTAGCCCATTATAGCGGGGGAGATACGCAGTATTTT.

The chain employs TRBV6-5 and TRBJ2-3; D remains ambiguous. Germline CDR1 MNHEY, CDR2 SVGAGI. There are 10 residues in the CDR3. V was clipped by 7 bases and J by 14 bases, with 13 bases between them. The CDR3 nucleotides are TGTGCCAGCAAACACGGGTTATGGTATTTT. Translating it yields CASKHGLWYF.

The chain combines TRBV7-9 with TRBJ2-5, with TRBD1 as a possible D gene (6 bases). The CDR3 has 14 amino acids. Per germline, CDR1 SEHNR and CDR2 FQNEAQ (reference sequence). V shed 3 bases and J shed 2 bases, with 10 bases lying between them. The CDR3 DNA reads TGTGCCAGCAGCTTTGTGCAGGGGCAAGAGACCCAGTACTTC. This encodes CASSFVQGQETQYF.

Of note for this clone: Other DNA sequences in the sample encode the same CDR3. This sequence joins TRBV5-1 and TRBJ2-7, with D maybe TRBD2 (5 bases). Germline CDR1 reads SGHRS; CDR2 reads YFSETQ. The V and J ends lost 1 base and 0 bases respectively, with 8 bases between them. CDR3 length equals 14 residues. The CDR3: CASSLSGSSYEQYF. The DNA of the CDR3 is TGCGCCAGCAGCTTGTCGGGGAGCTCCTACGAGCAGTACTTC.

The rearrangement uses TRBV29-1 and TRBJ2-7; 9 bases map to TRBD1. Trimming at V came to 5 bases and at J to 0 bases, leaving 5 bases not matched to a gene. The CDR3 extends over 14 amino acids. Looked up from germline, CDR1 is SQVTM and CDR2 is ANQGSEA. The CDR3 protein is CSVQGTGNSYEQYF. The CDR3 DNA reads TGCAGCGTTCAGGGGACAGGGAACTCCTACGAGCAGTACTTC.

This clone showed up just once. The chain has TRBV23-1 and TRBJ2-1; D gene uncertain. TRBV23-1 is treated as an ORF (open reading frame) with a function not yet certain. V shed 0 bases and J shed 7 bases, with 7 bases lying between them. The length of the CDR3 is 13 residues. The CDR3 is CASSQSSVNEQFF. CDR3 DNA: TGCGCCAGCAGTCAATCATCAGTGAATGAGCAGTTCTTC.

V and J are TRBV9 and TRBJ2-7; weak D call: TRBD1 (6 bases). Germline V gene lookup returns CDR1 SGDLS and CDR2 YYNGEE. Trimming shortened V by 1 base and J by 0 bases, and 23 bases separated the two germline ends. The CDR3 has 19 amino acids. The CDR3 loop reads CASSVSTRARDTSSYEQYF. As DNA, the CDR3 is TGTGCCAGCAGCGTATCTACCCGGGCCCGGGACACGAGCTCCTACGAGCAGTACTTC.

The chain is built from TRBV28 and TRBJ2-7; 7 bases map to TRBD1. V lost 6 bases to trimming and J lost 5 bases; unmatched junction nucleotides: 10. Per the germline V gene, CDR1 is MDHEN and CDR2 is SYDVKM. The CDR3 spans 14 residues. This CDR3 reads CASRNHRGQNEQYF. CDR3 bases: TGTGCCAGCAGGAACCACAGGGGCCAAAACGAGCAGTACTTC.

The chain carries TRBV15 and TRBJ2-3; TRBD2 aligns across 9 bases. The CDR3 consists of 17 residues. J was trimmed by 6 bases and V by 1 base; bases with no gene match: 11. CDR1 is LNHNV and CDR2 is YYDKDF in the germline V gene (reference sequence). The CDR3 region is CATSRGLGGRAMDTQYF. CDR3 sequence (DNA): TGTGCCACCAGCAGAGGCCTCGGCGGGAGGGCCATGGATACGCAGTATTTT.

The V and J genes are TRBV4-2 and TRBJ2-1; D may be TRBD2 (6 bases). The CDR3 runs 16 residues. Trimming took off 0 bases at V and 4 bases at J, with 13 bases between the two ends. Germline-derived CDR1 and CDR2 are LGHNA and YNFKEQ. The CDR3 region has the DNA TGTGCCAGCAGCCAAGATGGGGCTAGCGAGTACAATGAGCAGTTCTTC. Its protein product is CASSQDGASEYNEQFF.

The chain employs TRBV5-1 and TRBJ2-3; the D gene is possibly TRBD1 (6 bases). The CDR3 contains 14 residues. V gave up 4 bases and J gave up 2 bases, with 11 bases separating them. Germline loops: CDR1 SGHRS, CDR2 YFSETQ. Here the CDR3 reads CASSDGQFTDTQYF. CDR3 bases: TGCGCCAGCAGCGACGGACAGTTCACAGATACGCAGTATTTT.

J is TRBJ2-2 and V is TRBV11-2, with D maybe TRBD1 (5 bases). Trimming pared 1 base from V and 5 bases from J, leaving 11 bases between. The CDR3 is made up of 15 amino acids. From germline, CDR1 is SGHAT and CDR2 FQNNGV. As DNA, the CDR3 is TGTGCCAGCAGCTTAGGCCAGGGTTGGACCGGGGAGCTGTTTTTT. This encodes CASSLGQGWTGELFF.

This chain connects TRBV15 to TRBJ2-3; 8 nucleotides line up with TRBD2. Trimming cost V 0 bases and J 10 bases; bases outside gene matches: 15. The germline CDR1 and CDR2 sequences are LNHNV and YYDKDF (reference sequence). The CDR3 totals 17 residues. In DNA, the CDR3 is TGTGCCACCAGCAGAGAATTTACCAGCGGGGGAACTCAAGCGCAGTATTTT. Protein: CATSREFTSGGTQAQYF.

V is TRBV27 and J is TRBJ1-1, with a weak D call TRBD1 (5 bases). V was cut by 6 bases and J by 3 bases, with 20 bases left in between. The CDR3 is 16 amino acids. Germline V CDR1 and CDR2: MNHEY, SMNVEV (reference sequence). CDR3 sequence reads: CASSLRQNSADTEAFF. CDR3 bases: TGTGCCAGCAGCCTAAGACAGAACTCGGCGGACACTGAAGCTTTCTTT.

The V and J genes are TRBV2 and TRBJ2-7, with 10 bases aligning to TRBD2. Germline V gene lookup returns CDR1 SNHLY and CDR2 FYNNEI. After removal of 7 bases from V and 5 bases from J, the junction contained 5 bases not matched to a gene. The CDR3 sequence is 13 residues long. The CDR3 reads CASTGTSVNEQYF. The DNA of the CDR3 is TGTGCCAGCACCGGGACTAGCGTAAACGAGCAGTACTTC.

J is TRBJ2-5 and V is TRBV5-4, with D perhaps TRBD2 (5 bases). The CDR3 is 14 residues long. Trimming removed 4 bases at V and 5 bases at J, with 15 bases between. The germline gives CDR1 SGHNT, CDR2 YYREEE (reference sequence). The CDR3 here is CASSGGERWETQYF. CDR3 coding DNA: TGTGCCAGCAGCGGAGGAGAAAGGTGGGAGACCCAGTACTTC.

This chain links TRBV7-2 with TRBJ2-2; 9 bases match TRBD2. The CDR3 runs 16 residues. Unmatched junction bases numbered 8, after V lost 5 bases and J lost 4 bases. The germline CDR1 and CDR2 sequences are SGHTA and FQGNSA. CDR3 residues: CASSRSGGLITGELFF. CDR3 coding DNA: TGTGCCAGCAGCCGGAGCGGGGGGCTAATCACCGGGGAGCTGTTTTTT.

The chain is built from TRBV7-9 and TRBJ2-3, with D possibly matching TRBD2 (6 bases). Germline CDR1 reads SEHNR; CDR2 reads FQNEAQ (reference sequence). The germline V and J ends were trimmed by 2 bases and 7 bases, with 16 bases remaining between them. The CDR3 consists of 15 residues. CDR3 sequence: CASSLQGWRVNTQYF. CDR3 sequence (DNA): TGTGCCAGCAGCTTACAGGGTTGGAGGGTGAATACGCAGTATTTT. The variable domain in full, completed from reference TRBV7-9 and TRBJ2-3, reads DTGVSQNPRHKITKRGQNVTFRCDPISEHNRLYWYRQTLGQGPEFLTYFQNEAQLEKSRLLSDRFSAERPKGSFSTLEIQRTEQGDSAMYLCASSLQGWRVNTQYFGPGTRLTVL.

This clone appeared a single time. At one end the junction does not follow the germline gene, possibly because of a read error. The CDR3 spells CASSFSGGAYNEQFF. Written as DNA, the CDR3 is TGTGCTAGCAGCTTTAGCGGGGGGGCCTACAATGAGCAGTTCTTC. This chain joins TRBV7-7 and TRBJ2-1, with 11 nucleotides matching TRBD2. Germline V lookup: CDR1 SSHAT, CDR2 FNYEAQ (reference sequence). This CDR3 region has 15 residues.

The chain is built from TRBV28 and TRBJ2-7; tentatively, D is TRBD1 (5 bases). V was pared by 4 bases and J by 0 bases, with 10 bases between. The CDR3 spans 14 residues. CDR1 is MDHEN, CDR2 SYDVKM, per germline. CDR3 region: CASSSRQSSYEQYF. CDR3 DNA sequence: TGTGCCAGCAGTTCGAGACAGAGCTCCTACGAGCAGTACTTC.

The genes are TRBV6-5 and TRBJ2-1; 13 nucleotides line up with TRBD2. The CDR3 covers 14 residues. Germline CDR1 and CDR2: MNHEY and SVGAGI. The V segment lost 4 bases and the J segment 8 bases; nucleotides outside the gene matches: 2. CDR3 DNA: TGTGCCAGCAGTTCAGGACTAGCGGGAGATGAGCAGTTCTTC. This gives the protein CASSSGLAGDEQFF.

V gene TRBV6-5 combines with J gene TRBJ1-6, with D unclear. This CDR3 region has 14 residues. The ends were cut back, 4 bases at V and 6 bases at J, with 10 bases in the middle. Germline values: CDR1 MNHEY, CDR2 SVGAGI. The CDR3 DNA follows: TGTGCCAGCAGTTCCAACACACGTAATTCACCCCTCCACTTT. Amino acid sequence: CASSSNTRNSPLHF.

The rearrangement uses TRBV18 and TRBJ2-3, with D tentatively TRBD1 (7 bases). The CDR3 spans 15 residues. Germline lookup yields CDR1 KGHSH and CDR2 LQKENI. V was clipped by 4 bases and J by 6 bases, with 17 bases between them. CDR3 DNA: TGTGCCAGCTCACAATCTGGACAGGAGGGGGATACGCAGTATTTT. Translating gives CASSQSGQEGDTQYF.

V is TRBV18 and J is TRBJ2-1, with D possibly TRBD1 on 6 matching bases. Trimming stripped 6 bases from V and 0 bases from J, with 15 bases between. Germline lookup yields CDR1 KGHSH and CDR2 LQKENI. This CDR3 comprises 16 residues. CDR3 bases: TGTGCCAGCTCCCGCACAGGGTTAAACTCCTACAATGAGCAGTTCTTC. Residues: CASSRTGLNSYNEQFF.

The chain recombines TRBV7-9 with TRBJ2-7; TRBD1 matches at 9 bases. CDR3 size: 15 residues. V trimming: 3 bases; J trimming: 1 base; junction bases outside the gene matches: 4. Germline V lookup: CDR1 SEHNR, CDR2 FQNEAQ (reference sequence). In DNA, the CDR3 is TGTGCCAGCAGCTTTTGGGACAGGGCTTCCTACGAGCAGTACTTC. This translates into CASSFWDRASYEQYF.